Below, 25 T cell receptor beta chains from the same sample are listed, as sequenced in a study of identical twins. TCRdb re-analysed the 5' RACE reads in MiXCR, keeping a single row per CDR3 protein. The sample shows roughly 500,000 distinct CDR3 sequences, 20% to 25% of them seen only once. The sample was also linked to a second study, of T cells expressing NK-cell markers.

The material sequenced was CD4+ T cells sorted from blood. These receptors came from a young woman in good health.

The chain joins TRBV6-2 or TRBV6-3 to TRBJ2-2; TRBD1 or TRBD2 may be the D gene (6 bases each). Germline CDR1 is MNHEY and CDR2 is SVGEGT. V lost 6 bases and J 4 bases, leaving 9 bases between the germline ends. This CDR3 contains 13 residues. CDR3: CASRGGRTGELFF. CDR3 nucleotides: TGTGCCAGCAGGGGGGGCCGCACCGGGGAGCTGTTTTTT.

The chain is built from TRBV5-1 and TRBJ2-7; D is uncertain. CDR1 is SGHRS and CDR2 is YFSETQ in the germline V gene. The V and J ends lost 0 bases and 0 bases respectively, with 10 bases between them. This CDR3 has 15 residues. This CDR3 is CASSLAPESSYEQYF. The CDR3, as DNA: TGCGCCAGCAGCTTGGCGCCGGAGAGCTCCTACGAGCAGTACTTC.

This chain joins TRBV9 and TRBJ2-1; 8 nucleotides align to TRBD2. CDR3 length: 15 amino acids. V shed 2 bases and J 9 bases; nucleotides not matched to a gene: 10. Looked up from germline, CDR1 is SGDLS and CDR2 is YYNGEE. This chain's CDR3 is CASSVTFGGAGEQFF. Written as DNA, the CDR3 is TGTGCCAGCAGCGTCACCTTCGGGGGGGCGGGTGAGCAGTTCTTC.

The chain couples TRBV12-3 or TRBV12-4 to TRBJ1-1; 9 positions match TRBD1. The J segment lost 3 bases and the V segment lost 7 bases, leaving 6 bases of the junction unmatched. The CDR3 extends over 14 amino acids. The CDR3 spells CASTLRDRDTEAFF. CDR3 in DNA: TGTGCCAGCACCCTAAGGGACAGGGACACTGAAGCTTTCTTT.

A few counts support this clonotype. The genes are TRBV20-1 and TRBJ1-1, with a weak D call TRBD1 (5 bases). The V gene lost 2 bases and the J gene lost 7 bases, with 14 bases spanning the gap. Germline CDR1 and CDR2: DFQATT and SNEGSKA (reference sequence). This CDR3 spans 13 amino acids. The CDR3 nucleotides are TGCAGTGCTAGAAGCGGGGGAAAGGGTGAAGCTTTCTTT. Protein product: CSARSGGKGEAFF.

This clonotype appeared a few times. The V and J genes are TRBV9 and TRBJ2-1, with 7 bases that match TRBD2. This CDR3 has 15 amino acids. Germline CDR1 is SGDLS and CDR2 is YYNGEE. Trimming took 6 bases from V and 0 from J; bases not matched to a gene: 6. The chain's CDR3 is CASTPAGLSYNEQFF. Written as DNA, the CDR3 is TGTGCCAGCACCCCAGCGGGACTCTCCTACAATGAGCAGTTCTTC.

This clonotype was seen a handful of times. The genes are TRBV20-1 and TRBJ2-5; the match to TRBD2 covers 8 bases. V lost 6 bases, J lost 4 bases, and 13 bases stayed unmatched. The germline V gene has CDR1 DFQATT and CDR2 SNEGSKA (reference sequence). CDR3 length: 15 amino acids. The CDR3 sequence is CSAPGTRGGGETQYF. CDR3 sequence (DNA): TGCAGTGCCCCAGGGACTAGGGGAGGAGGAGAGACCCAGTACTTC.

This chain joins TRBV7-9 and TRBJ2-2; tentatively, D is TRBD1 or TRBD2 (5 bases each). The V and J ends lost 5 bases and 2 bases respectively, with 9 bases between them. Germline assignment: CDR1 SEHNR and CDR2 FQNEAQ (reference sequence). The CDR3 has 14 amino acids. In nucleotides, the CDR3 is TGTGCCAGCAGCCTCCGGGACAACACCGGGGAGCTGTTTTTT. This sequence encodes CASSLRDNTGELFF.

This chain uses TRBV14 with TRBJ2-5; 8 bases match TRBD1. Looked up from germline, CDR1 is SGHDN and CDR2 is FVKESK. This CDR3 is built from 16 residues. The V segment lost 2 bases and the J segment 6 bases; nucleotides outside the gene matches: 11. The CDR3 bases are TGTGCCAGCAGCCAATACACAGGGGGGTTCTCGAAGACCCAGTACTTC. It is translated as CASSQYTGGFSKTQYF.

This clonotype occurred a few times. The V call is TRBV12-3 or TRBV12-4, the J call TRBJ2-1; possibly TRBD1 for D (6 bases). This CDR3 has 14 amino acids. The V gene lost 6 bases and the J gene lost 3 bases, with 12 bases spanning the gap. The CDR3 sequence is CASSNTGHYNEQFF. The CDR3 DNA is TGTGCCAGCAGCAACACGGGACACTACAATGAGCAGTTCTTC.

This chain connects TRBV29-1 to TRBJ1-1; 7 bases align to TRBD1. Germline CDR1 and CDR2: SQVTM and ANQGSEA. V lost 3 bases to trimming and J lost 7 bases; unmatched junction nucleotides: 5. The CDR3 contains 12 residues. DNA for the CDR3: TGCAGCGTTGACCCGACAGGGAGTGAAGCTTTCTTT. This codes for CSVDPTGSEAFF.

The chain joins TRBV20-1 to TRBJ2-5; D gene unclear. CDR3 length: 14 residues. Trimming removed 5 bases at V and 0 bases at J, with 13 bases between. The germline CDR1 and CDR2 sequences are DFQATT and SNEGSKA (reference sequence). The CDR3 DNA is TGCAGTGCTTTGCGACCCACGTACCAAGAGACCCAGTACTTC. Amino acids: CSALRPTYQETQYF.

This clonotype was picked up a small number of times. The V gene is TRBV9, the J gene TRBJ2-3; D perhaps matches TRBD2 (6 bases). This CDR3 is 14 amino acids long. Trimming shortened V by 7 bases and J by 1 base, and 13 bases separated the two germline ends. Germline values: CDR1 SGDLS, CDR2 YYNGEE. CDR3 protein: CASGPGLGTDTQYF. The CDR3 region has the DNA TGTGCCAGCGGCCCGGGACTCGGCACAGATACGCAGTATTTT.

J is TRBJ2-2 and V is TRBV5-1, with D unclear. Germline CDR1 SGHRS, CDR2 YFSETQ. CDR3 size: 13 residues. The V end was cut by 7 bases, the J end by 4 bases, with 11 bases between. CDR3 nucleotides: TGCGCCAGCGATGACGTAACCACCGGGGAGCTGTTTTTT. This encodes CASDDVTTGELFF.

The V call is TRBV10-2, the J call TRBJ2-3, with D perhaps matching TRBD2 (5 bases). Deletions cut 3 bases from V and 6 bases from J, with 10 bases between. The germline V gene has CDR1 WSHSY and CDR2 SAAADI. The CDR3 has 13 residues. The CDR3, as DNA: TGCGCCAGCAGTGAACCCCCGGGGGATACGCAGTATTTT. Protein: CASSEPPGDTQYF.

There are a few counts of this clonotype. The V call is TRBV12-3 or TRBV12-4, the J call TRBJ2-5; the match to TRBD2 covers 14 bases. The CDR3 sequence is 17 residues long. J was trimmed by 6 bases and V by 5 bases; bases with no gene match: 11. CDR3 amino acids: CASSPWVGTSGGKTQYF. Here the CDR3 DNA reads TGTGCCAGCAGTCCCTGGGTAGGGACTAGCGGGGGAAAGACCCAGTACTTC.

As DNA, the CDR3 is TGCAGTGCTAGCGCGACTAGCGGGGGGGCCGCACCACGTCGGAATACGCAGTATTTT. It codes for CSASATSGGAAPRRNTQYF. This chain joins TRBV20-1 and TRBJ2-3; 14 bases fit TRBD2. V was clipped by 3 bases and J by 7 bases; unmatched bases: 18. CDR3 size: 19 residues. Looked up from germline, CDR1 is DFQATT and CDR2 is SNEGSKA (reference sequence).

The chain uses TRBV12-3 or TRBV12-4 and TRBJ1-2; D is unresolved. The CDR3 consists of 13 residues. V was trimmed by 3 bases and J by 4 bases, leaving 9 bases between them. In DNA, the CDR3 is TGTGCCAGCAGTTTGGGTTGGGGCTATGGCTACACCTTC. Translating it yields CASSLGWGYGYTF.

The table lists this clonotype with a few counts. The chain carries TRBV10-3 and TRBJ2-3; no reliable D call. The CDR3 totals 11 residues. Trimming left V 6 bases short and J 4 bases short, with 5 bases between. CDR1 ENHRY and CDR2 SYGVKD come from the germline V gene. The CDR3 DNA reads TGTGCCATCAGGACCTCAGATACGCAGTATTTT. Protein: CAIRTSDTQYF.

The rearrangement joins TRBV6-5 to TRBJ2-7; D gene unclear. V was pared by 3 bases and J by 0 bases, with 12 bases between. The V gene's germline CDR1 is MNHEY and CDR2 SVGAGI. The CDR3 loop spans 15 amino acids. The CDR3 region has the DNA TGTGCCAGCAGTTATTGGGGTGGACCCTCCTACGAGCAGTACTTC. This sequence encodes CASSYWGGPSYEQYF.

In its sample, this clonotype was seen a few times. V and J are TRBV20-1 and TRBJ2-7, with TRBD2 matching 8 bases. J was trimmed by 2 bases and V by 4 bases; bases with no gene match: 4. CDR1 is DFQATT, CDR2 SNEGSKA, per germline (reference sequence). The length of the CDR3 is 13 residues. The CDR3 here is CSATGTRAYEQYF. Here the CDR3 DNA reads TGCAGTGCTACCGGGACTAGAGCCTACGAGCAGTACTTC.

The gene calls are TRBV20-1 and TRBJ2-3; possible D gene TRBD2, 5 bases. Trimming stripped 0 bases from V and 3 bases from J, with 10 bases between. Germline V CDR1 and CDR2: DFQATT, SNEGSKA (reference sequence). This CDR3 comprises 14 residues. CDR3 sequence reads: CSARDPGVTDTQYF. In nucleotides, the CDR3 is TGCAGTGCTAGAGATCCCGGGGTTACAGATACGCAGTATTTT.

The chain's CDR3 is CASSMTGSTALGIYF. The DNA for the CDR3 is TGTGCCAGCAGTATGACAGGGAGTACGGCTCTGGGCATATATTTT. This chain uses TRBV6-1 with TRBJ1-3, with TRBD1 matching 7 bases. CDR3 length equals 15 residues. The germline gives CDR1 MNHNS, CDR2 SASEGT. V was pared by 5 bases and J by 12 bases, with 16 bases of the junction left unmatched.

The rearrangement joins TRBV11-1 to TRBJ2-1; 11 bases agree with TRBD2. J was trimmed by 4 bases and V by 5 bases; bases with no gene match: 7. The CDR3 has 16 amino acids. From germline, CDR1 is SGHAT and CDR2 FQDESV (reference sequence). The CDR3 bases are TGTGCCAGCAGCCCGACACTAGCGGGGGTATACAATGAGCAGTTCTTC. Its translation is CASSPTLAGVYNEQFF.

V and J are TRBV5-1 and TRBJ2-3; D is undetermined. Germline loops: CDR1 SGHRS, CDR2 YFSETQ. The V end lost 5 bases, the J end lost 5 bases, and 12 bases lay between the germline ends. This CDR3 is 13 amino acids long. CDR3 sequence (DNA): TGCGCCAGCAGGGACGGCACGCAAGATACGCAGTATTTT. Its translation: CASRDGTQDTQYF.